One and the same sample provided the 20 T cell receptor beta chains below, sequenced in a study of T cells after posttransplantation cyclophosphamide. The assay was immunoSEQ multiplex PCR, and TCRdb's table has in-frame clones only and misses some. The sample lists roughly 30,000 clones, about 90% seen once, with about 16% in the top ten. The sample was PBMCs. These receptors all come from a woman in her thirties or forties with a blood cancer, CMV-positive, and with a related stem cell donor.

This clone was detected only once. DNA for the CDR3: TGTGCCAGCAGTGAAGGGGGAGGGTTCGATGGCTACACCTTC. This codes for CASSEGGGFDGYTF. The chain recombines TRBV6-5 with TRBJ1-2, with D possibly being TRBD1 (6 bases). V lost 5 bases and J lost 6, with 16 bases in between. There are 14 residues in the CDR3. Germline lookup yields CDR1 MNHEY and CDR2 SVGAGI.

V usage is TRBV21-1 and J usage is TRBJ2-1; the listed D gene, TRBD1, was not tested against the DNA. TRBV21-1 constitutes a pseudogene. CDR3 size: 17 residues. CDR3 loop: CASSKWPGASSYNEQFF. The CDR3 DNA sequence: TGTGCCAGCAGCAAGTGGCCAGGGGCCTCCTCCTACAATGAGCAGTTCTTC.

This sequence joins TRBV11-2 and TRBJ2-5, with unresolved D. The CDR3 runs to 11 residues. Germline CDR1 SGHAT, CDR2 FQNNGV. V lost 5 bases to trimming and J lost 2 bases, with 3 bases between them. CDR3 sequence: CASSPQETQYF. The CDR3, as DNA: TGTGCCAGCAGCCCGCAAGAGACCCAGTACTTC.

The V and J genes are TRBV2 and TRBJ1-1, with D possibly TRBD1 on 6 matching bases. The germline V gene has CDR1 SNHLY and CDR2 FYNNEI. V gave up 7 bases and J gave up 5 bases, with 14 bases separating them. The CDR3 is made up of 13 amino acids. The CDR3 protein is CASMAGGGTEAFF. In DNA, the CDR3 is TGTGCCAGCATGGCGGGGGGCGGAACTGAAGCTTTCTTT.

The chain uses TRBV19 and TRBJ2-7; weak D call: TRBD1 (5 bases). CDR3 length: 14 amino acids. CDR1 LNHDA and CDR2 SQIVND come from the germline V gene (reference sequence). Trimming removed 2 bases at V and 3 bases at J, with 11 bases between. The DNA of the CDR3 is TGTGCCAGTAGTATAAGGTGGCAGGGCTACGAGCAGTACTTC. It encodes CASSIRWQGYEQYF.

The CDR3, as DNA: TGTGCCAGCAGCCGCGGGGCAGGGGGGATCGGCGAGCAGTTCTTC. The encoded protein is CASSRGAGGIGEQFF. This chain uses TRBV11-2 with TRBJ2-1; a weak D match, TRBD1 (7 bases). Germline CDR1 SGHAT, CDR2 FQNNGV. Trimming removed 5 bases at V and 10 bases at J, with 21 bases between. The CDR3 spans 15 residues.

The V gene is TRBV6-1, the J gene TRBJ1-5; TRBD1 might be the D (5 bases). Deletions cut 0 bases from V and 2 bases from J, with 8 bases between. The CDR3 has 15 amino acids. CDR1 is MNHNS, CDR2 SASEGT, per germline. The CDR3 protein is CASSEAQGGNQPQHF. DNA for the CDR3: TGTGCCAGCAGTGAAGCGCAGGGTGGCAATCAGCCCCAGCATTTT.

The chain employs TRBV18 and TRBJ1-5; TRBD1 matches at 7 bases. The germline V gene has CDR1 KGHSH and CDR2 LQKENI. V gave up 10 bases and J gave up 9 bases; unmatched junction bases: 15. The CDR3 contains 14 residues. The CDR3 coding sequence is TGTGCCACCATCAACCCAACAGGGGTTCGGCCCCAGCATTTT. Its protein product is CATINPTGVRPQHF.

This clone showed up just once. V is TRBV4-3 and J is TRBJ1-4, with D maybe TRBD1 (5 bases). This CDR3 contains 16 residues. V was trimmed by 0 bases and J by 4 bases, leaving 12 bases between them. Germline V lookup: CDR1 LGHNA, CDR2 YSLEER. The DNA for the CDR3 is TGCGCCAGCAGCCAAGATCGAGTGACAGTTAATGAAAAACTGTTTTTT. Protein sequence: CASSQDRVTVNEKLFF.

This chain joins TRBV6-5 and TRBJ2-3; 8 nucleotides agree with TRBD1. This CDR3 comprises 14 residues. The ends lost 5 bases at V and 2 bases at J; junction bases unmatched: 3. From germline, CDR1 is MNHEY and CDR2 SVGAGI. CDR3: CASSPDRVTDTQYF. The CDR3 region has the DNA TGTGCCAGCAGTCCGGACAGGGTCACAGATACGCAGTATTTT.

The V call is TRBV5-5, the J call TRBJ1-4; D uncertain. CDR1 SGHKS and CDR2 YYEKEE come from the germline V gene (reference sequence). This CDR3 contains 16 residues. The ends were cut back, 2 bases at V and 4 bases at J, with 15 bases in the middle. The CDR3 DNA reads as TGTGCCAGCAGCTTAACGGGCCCGGGAGTTAATGAAAAACTGTTTTTT. It encodes CASSLTGPGVNEKLFF. Combining the CDR3 with reference TRBV5-5 and TRBJ1-4 gives the whole variable domain DAGVTQSPTHLIKTRGQQVTLRCSPISGHKSVSWYQQVLGQGPQFIFQYYEKEERGRGNFPDRFSARQFPNYSSELNVNALLLGDSALYLCASSLTGPGVNEKLFFGSGTQLSVL.

The chain carries TRBV14 and TRBJ2-3; 7 bases fit TRBD2. V lost 8 bases, J lost 6 bases, and 14 bases stayed unmatched. Germline V lookup: CDR1 SGHDN, CDR2 FVKESK. The CDR3 spans 15 residues. The CDR3: CASQEVGGVMDTQYF. The CDR3 coding sequence is TGTGCCAGCCAGGAAGTTGGGGGGGTTATGGATACGCAGTATTTT.

This chain connects TRBV4-3 to TRBJ2-1; 11 positions match TRBD2. The CDR3 spans 18 residues. V shed 4 bases and J 5 bases; nucleotides not matched to a gene: 13. Germline CDR1 LGHNA, CDR2 YSLEER. Written as DNA, the CDR3 is TGCGCCAGCAGCCCTGGGCTAGCGGGGGGCTCGGGTCACAATGAGCAGTTCTTC. As protein: CASSPGLAGGSGHNEQFF.

The chain employs TRBV19 and TRBJ2-7, with D possibly matching TRBD1 (6 bases). Looked up from germline, CDR1 is LNHDA and CDR2 is SQIVND (reference sequence). The germline V and J ends were trimmed by 5 bases and 0 bases, with 11 bases remaining between them. The CDR3 consists of 14 residues. The chain's CDR3 is CASSPTGSSYEQYF. CDR3 DNA: TGTGCCAGTAGTCCGACAGGCAGCTCCTACGAGCAGTACTTC.

V gene TRBV5-1 combines with J gene TRBJ1-1, with TRBD1 identical over 8 bases. The CDR3 contains 13 residues. Looked up from germline, CDR1 is SGHRS and CDR2 is YFSETQ. Germline trimming cut 2 bases from V and 5 bases from J; bases unmatched to any gene: 2. The CDR3 DNA reads as TGCGCCAGCAGCTTTACAGGGGGAACTGAAGCTTTCTTT. Translating gives CASSFTGGTEAFF.

The rearrangement uses TRBV7-2 and TRBJ2-3; 8 nucleotides agree with TRBD2. The germline V gene encodes CDR1 SGHTA and CDR2 FQGNSA. The CDR3 extends over 15 amino acids. The junction had 7 bases not matched to a gene; V was cut back by 5 bases and J by 3 bases. The CDR3 nucleotides read TGTGCCAGCAGCCCGCAGCGGGGGAGTACAGATACGCAGTATTTT. This translates into CASSPQRGSTDTQYF. Full variable domain (rest looked up from reference TRBV7-2 and TRBJ2-3): GAGVSQSPSNKVTEKGKDVELRCDPISGHTALYWYRQSLGQGLEFLIYFQGNSAPDKSGLPSDRFSAERTGGSVSTLTIQRTQQEDSAVYLCASSPQRGSTDTQYFGPGTRLTVL.

On this clone: This same CDR3 is encoded by further DNA sequences in the sample. The V gene is TRBV19, the J gene TRBJ1-6, with 8 positions matching TRBD1. The CDR3 consists of 16 residues. Germline values: CDR1 LNHDA, CDR2 SQIVND (reference sequence). Unmatched junction bases numbered 11, after V lost 3 bases and J lost 10 bases. Here the CDR3 reads CASSIGSGQASSPLHF. In DNA form, the CDR3 reads TGTGCCAGTAGTATCGGGTCGGGACAGGCTTCGTCACCCCTCCACTTT.

The gene calls are TRBV11-3 and TRBJ2-1; unclear D gene. From germline, CDR1 is SGHNT and CDR2 YENEEA. The CDR3 loop spans 13 amino acids. Trimming removed 2 bases from V and 13 bases from J, with 15 bases in between. CDR3 nucleotide sequence: TGTGCCAGCAGCTTACGAGGTCTCCAATATCAGTTCTTC. This gives the protein CASSLRGLQYQFF.

The chain uses TRBV5-1 and TRBJ2-1, with 11 bases matching TRBD2. CDR1 SGHRS and CDR2 YFSETQ come from the germline V gene. The V and J ends lost 0 bases and 0 bases, in that order; junction bases with no gene match: 8. This CDR3 has 19 amino acids. The chain's CDR3 is CASSLVPSGGPSSYNEQFF. The CDR3, as DNA: TGCGCCAGCAGCTTGGTCCCTAGCGGGGGGCCAAGCTCCTACAATGAGCAGTTCTTC. Full variable domain (rest looked up from reference TRBV5-1 and TRBJ2-1): KAGVTQTPRYLIKTRGQQVTLSCSPISGHRSVSWYQQTPGQGLQFLFEYFSETQRNKGNFPGRFSGRQFSNSRSEMNVSTLELGDSALYLCASSLVPSGGPSSYNEQFFGPGTRLTVL.

The chain employs TRBV6-5 and TRBJ1-5; possible D gene TRBD1, 5 bases. The CDR3 length is 16 residues. V was shortened by 4 bases and J by 2 bases, with 15 bases between the two germline ends. Germline V gives CDR1 MNHEY, CDR2 SVGAGI. The CDR3 DNA reads TGTGCCAGCAGTTGGGGTTGGGGGGAGGGCAATCAGCCCCAGCATTTT. Protein sequence: CASSWGWGEGNQPQHF.